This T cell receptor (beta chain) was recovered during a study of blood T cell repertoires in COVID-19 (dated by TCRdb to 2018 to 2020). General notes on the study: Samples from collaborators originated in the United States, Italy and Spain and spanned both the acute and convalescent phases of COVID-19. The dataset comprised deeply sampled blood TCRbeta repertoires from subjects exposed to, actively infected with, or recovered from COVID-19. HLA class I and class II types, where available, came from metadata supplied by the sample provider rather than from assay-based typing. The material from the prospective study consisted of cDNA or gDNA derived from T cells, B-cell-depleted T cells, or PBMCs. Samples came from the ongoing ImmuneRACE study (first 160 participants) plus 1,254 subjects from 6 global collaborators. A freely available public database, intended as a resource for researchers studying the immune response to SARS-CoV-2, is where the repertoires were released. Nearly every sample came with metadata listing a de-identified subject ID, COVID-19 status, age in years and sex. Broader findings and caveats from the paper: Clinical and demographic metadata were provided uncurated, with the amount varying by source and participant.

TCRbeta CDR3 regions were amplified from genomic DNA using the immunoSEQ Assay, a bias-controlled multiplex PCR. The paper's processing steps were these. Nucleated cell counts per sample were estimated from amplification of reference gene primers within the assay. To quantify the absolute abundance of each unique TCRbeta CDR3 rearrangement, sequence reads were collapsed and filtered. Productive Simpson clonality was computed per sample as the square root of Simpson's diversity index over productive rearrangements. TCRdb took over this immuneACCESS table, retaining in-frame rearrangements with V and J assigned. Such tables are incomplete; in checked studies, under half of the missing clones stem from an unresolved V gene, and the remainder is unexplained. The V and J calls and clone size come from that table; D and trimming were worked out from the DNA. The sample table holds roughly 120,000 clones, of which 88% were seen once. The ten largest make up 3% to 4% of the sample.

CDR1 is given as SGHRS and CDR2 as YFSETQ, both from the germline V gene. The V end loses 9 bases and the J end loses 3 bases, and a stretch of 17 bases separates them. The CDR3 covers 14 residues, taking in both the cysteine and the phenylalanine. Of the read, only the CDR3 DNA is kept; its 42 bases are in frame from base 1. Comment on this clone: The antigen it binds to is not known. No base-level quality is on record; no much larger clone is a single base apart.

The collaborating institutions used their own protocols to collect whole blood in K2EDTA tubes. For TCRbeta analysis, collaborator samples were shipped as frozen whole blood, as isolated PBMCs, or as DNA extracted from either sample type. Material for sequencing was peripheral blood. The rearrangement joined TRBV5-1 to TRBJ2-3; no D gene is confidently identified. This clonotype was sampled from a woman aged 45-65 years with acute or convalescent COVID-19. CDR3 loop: CANSIGGATDTQYF. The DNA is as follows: TGCGCCAACTCTATCGGTGGAGCTACAGATACGCAGTATTTT. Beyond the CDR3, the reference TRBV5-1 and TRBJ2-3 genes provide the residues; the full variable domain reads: KAGVTQTPRYLIKTRGQQVTLSCSPISGHRSVSWYQQTPGQGLQFLFEYFSETQRNKGNFPGRFSGRQFSNSRSEMNVSTLELGDSALYLCANSIGGATDTQYFGPGTRLTVL.